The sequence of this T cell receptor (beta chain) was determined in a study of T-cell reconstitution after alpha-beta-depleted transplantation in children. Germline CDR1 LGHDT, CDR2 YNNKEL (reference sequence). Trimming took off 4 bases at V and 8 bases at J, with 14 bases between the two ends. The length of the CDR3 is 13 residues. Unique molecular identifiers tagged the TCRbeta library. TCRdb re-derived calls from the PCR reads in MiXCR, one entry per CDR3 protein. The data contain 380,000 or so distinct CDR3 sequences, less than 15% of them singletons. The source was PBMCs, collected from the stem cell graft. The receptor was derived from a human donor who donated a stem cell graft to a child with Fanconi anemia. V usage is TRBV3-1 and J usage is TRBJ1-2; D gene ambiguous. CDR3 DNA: TGTGCCAGCAGCCCAGATTTATTTCGAGGCTACACCTTC. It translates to CASSPDLFRGYTF.